These T cell receptor beta chains were read from a single sample in a study of T cells in Graves' hyperthyroidism and ophthalmopathy. TCRdb analysed the multiplex PCR reads with MiXCR anew, one entry per CDR3 protein. The data hold approximately 530,000 distinct CDR3 sequences, with roughly 17% observed a single time. The sequencing input was blood. Receptor source: a woman aged 18-30 years with Graves' hyperthyroidism. The CDR3 runs from the conserved cysteine through the conserved F or W. D genes are given only for firm matches. Size is stated for part of the rows, as once, few or many counts, or as a class when the clone is expanded.

V gene	clone size	D gene	J gene	CDR3 DNA	CDR3 protein
TRBV11-1	few	.	TRBJ2-7	TGTGCCAGCAGCTTAGGGGACGGCGGGGGCTTTCTCTACGAGCAGTACTTC	CASSLGDGGGFLYEQYF
TRBV2	many	TRBD1	TRBJ2-7	TGTGCCAGCAGTACAGGGGTCGAGCAGTACTTC	CASSTGVEQYF
TRBV27	many	TRBD2	TRBJ2-2	TGTGCCAGCAGAGGACTAGCGGGGGGGATCCGCTCGAACACCGGGGAGCTGTTTTTT	CASRGLAGGIRSNTGELFF
TRBV6-2/TRBV6-3	.	TRBD1	TRBJ1-5	TGTGCCAGCAGTGGCGGACAGGGGGCCCCCGAGAATCAGCCCCAGCATTTT	CASSGGQGAPENQPQHF
TRBV10-1	.	TRBD2	TRBJ2-1	TGCGCCAGCAGTGAGCTCAAGCGGGACCCCGGGGAGCAGTTCTTC	CASSELKRDPGEQFF
TRBV3-1	few	.	TRBJ1-5	TGTGCCAGCAGCCAGCGGGGAGACAATCAGCCCCAGCATTTT	CASSQRGDNQPQHF
TRBV20-1	.	.	TRBJ2-7	TGCAGTGCTAGAGAACGGGACTCATCCTACGAGCAGCACTTC	CSARERDSSYEQHF
TRBV11-2	many	.	TRBJ1-2	TGTGCCAGCAGCTTGGAACAGGGAGTGAGCTATGGCTACACCTTC	CASSLEQGVSYGYTF
TRBV12-3/TRBV12-4	.	.	TRBJ1-2	TGTGCCAGCAGTTCCGAAAGATATGGCTACACCTTC	CASSSERYGYTF
TRBV29-1	many	.	TRBJ2-5	TGCAGCGTTGCGGGTCTCAATACACAAGAGACCCAGTACTTC	CSVAGLNTQETQYF
TRBV30	many	.	TRBJ2-7	TGTGCCTGGAGTGGTAGCGCCCCCTCCTACGAGCAGTACTTC	CAWSGSAPSYEQYF
TRBV10-2	few	TRBD2	TRBJ2-1	TGCGCCACTCTATTGACTAGCGGGAGAAGTCAGGGTCAGAATGAGCAGTTCTTC	CATLLTSGRSQGQNEQFF
TRBV15	many	.	TRBJ2-5	TGTGCCACATTGACAGCCCGTCAAGAGACCCAGTACTTC	CATLTARQETQYF
TRBV4-1	many	TRBD1	TRBJ2-3	TGCGCCAGCACGACAGGGGGGACAGATACGCAGTATTTT	CASTTGGTDTQYF
TRBV14	.	.	TRBJ1-2	TGTGCCAGCAGCCAAAGTAGCTATGGCTACACCTTC	CASSQSSYGYTF
TRBV18	.	TRBD2	TRBJ2-3	TGTGCCAGCTCACCCCGTGGGCGGGAGACAGCAACAGATACGCAGTATTTT	CASSPRGRETATDTQYF
TRBV3-1	many	TRBD2	TRBJ2-3	TGTGCCAGCAGAGGGACTAGCGGGCGGGGACTCAACACAGATACGCAGTATTTT	CASRGTSGRGLNTDTQYF
TRBV10-3	few	TRBD1	TRBJ1-6	TGTGCCATCAGTGAATTGGGACAGGGGGCAGTTGATTCACCCCTCCACTTT	CAISELGQGAVDSPLHF
TRBV10-3	few	.	TRBJ1-1	TGTGCCATCAGTGAGCCTGACGGGAGAAACACTGAAGCTTTCTTT	CAISEPDGRNTEAFF
TRBV5-1	.	.	TRBJ2-3	TGCGCCAGCAGCATCGGCAGGGCGGCCGCAGATACGCAGTATTTT	CASSIGRAAADTQYF
TRBV28	many	TRBD2	TRBJ2-7	TGTGCCAGCAACCGGGGGGGTTTCACCTACGAGCAGTACTTC	CASNRGGFTYEQYF
TRBV28	many	TRBD2	TRBJ2-7	TGTGCCAGCAGCACTGACGGACTAGTGTACGAGCAGTACTTC	CASSTDGLVYEQYF
TRBV19	few	.	TRBJ2-7	TGTGCCAGTAGTATAGTTCGGACTTTCCCCTACGAGCAGTACTTC	CASSIVRTFPYEQYF
TRBV5-4	many	TRBD2	TRBJ2-2	TGTGCCAGCAGCCATAGCGGGAGGAACACCGGGGAGCTGTTTTTT	CASSHSGRNTGELFF
TRBV6-1	many	TRBD2	TRBJ2-3	TGTGCCAGCAGTATGGAGCGGGAAGCAGATACGCAGTATTTT	CASSMEREADTQYF
TRBV12-3/TRBV12-4	.	TRBD1	TRBJ1-4	TGTGCCAGCAACCCGGCGGACAGGGGGAGTGAAAAACTGTTTTTT	CASNPADRGSEKLFF
TRBV20-1	many	.	TRBJ2-5	TGCAGTGCTAGTTGGGCCGTCCAAGAGACCCAGTACTTC	CSASWAVQETQYF
TRBV6-2/TRBV6-3	.	.	TRBJ2-2	TGTGCCAGCAGTACAGGCCCGGACACCGGGGAGCTGTTTTTT	CASSTGPDTGELFF
TRBV27	few	.	TRBJ2-5	TGTGCCAGCAGTTTCATGGACAGCCAAGAGACCCAGTACTTC	CASSFMDSQETQYF
TRBV29-1	many	.	TRBJ2-3	TGCAGCGTTACCGGACTGGGCACAGATACGCAGTATTTT	CSVTGLGTDTQYF
TRBV2	many	.	TRBJ2-7	TGTGCCAGCAAAGAGGACCCGACACGTGCGGGCTACGAGCAGTACTTC	CASKEDPTRAGYEQYF
TRBV6-5	many	TRBD1	TRBJ2-5	TGTGCCAGCAGTCCGACAGGGGGGAGCGAAGAGACCCAGTACTTC	CASSPTGGSEETQYF
TRBV20-1	.	.	TRBJ2-7	TGCAGTGCTAGATGGCGAGGGGACGAGCAGTACTTC	CSARWRGDEQYF
TRBV6-2/TRBV6-3	many	TRBD2	TRBJ2-3	TGTGCCAGCAGCACCCTCTGGACTAGCGGGCGCACAGATACGCAGTATTTT	CASSTLWTSGRTDTQYF
TRBV5-1	many	TRBD1	TRBJ1-6	TGCGCCAGCAGCTTGACCCTCGAGACAGGGCGGAGCTCCTATAATTCACCCCTCCACTTT	CASSLTLETGRSSYNSPLHF